A selection of T cell receptor beta chains follows, all from one sample in a study of blood T cell repertoires in COVID-19. Clones were sequenced by immunoSEQ multiplex PCR, and TCRdb holds only the in-frame ones, with some missing. The table records around 100,000 clones, around four fifths of them present only once. Sequencing input: peripheral blood. These receptors were taken from a man aged 55 to 69 with acute or convalescent COVID-19. Each CDR3 is given with its conserved first and last residue. The order of the fields is V gene, CDR3 length, J gene, D gene, clone size, CDR3 protein, CDR3 DNA. A D gene is named only where the DNA matches it firmly. Clone size, where shown, is once, few, many, or a class for clones that have expanded.

V gene: TRBV11-2; CDR3 length: 15; J gene: TRBJ2-1; D gene: TRBD1; clone size: .; CDR3 protein: CASSPQGALYNEQFF; CDR3 DNA: TGTGCCAGCAGCCCACAGGGGGCCCTTTACAATGAGCAGTTCTTC
V gene: TRBV7-9; CDR3 length: 15; J gene: TRBJ2-7; D gene: TRBD2; clone size: .; CDR3 protein: CASSSTSGSLYEQYF; CDR3 DNA: TGTGCCAGCAGCTCTACTAGCGGGAGTCTATACGAGCAGTACTTC
V gene: TRBV6-2/TRBV6-3; CDR3 length: 12; J gene: TRBJ2-7; D gene: .; clone size: .; CDR3 protein: CASSWQGNEQYF; CDR3 DNA: TGTGCCAGCAGTTGGCAGGGAAACGAGCAGTACTTC
V gene: TRBV19; CDR3 length: 15; J gene: TRBJ2-3; D gene: .; clone size: once; CDR3 protein: CASNNRDTNTDTQYF; CDR3 DNA: TGTGCCAGTAATAATCGGGACACGAACACAGATACGCAGTATTTT
V gene: TRBV7-2; CDR3 length: 15; J gene: TRBJ1-2; D gene: .; clone size: .; CDR3 protein: CASSFGSGGSYGYTF; CDR3 DNA: TGTGCCAGCAGCTTCGGGAGCGGGGGCTCCTATGGCTACACCTTC
V gene: TRBV29-1; CDR3 length: 17; J gene: TRBJ2-2; D gene: TRBD2; clone size: .; CDR3 protein: CSVAVGPGGANTGELFF; CDR3 DNA: TGCAGCGTCGCAGTGGGGCCCGGGGGGGCGAACACCGGGGAGCTGTTTTTT
V gene: TRBV4-1; CDR3 length: 17; J gene: TRBJ1-1; D gene: .; clone size: .; CDR3 protein: CASSQDRGVMLNTEAFF; CDR3 DNA: TGCGCCAGCAGCCAAGATCGCGGGGTCATGCTGAACACTGAAGCTTTCTTT
V gene: TRBV18; CDR3 length: 13; J gene: TRBJ2-4; D gene: TRBD1; clone size: .; CDR3 protein: CASSKGQENIQYF; CDR3 DNA: TGTGCCAGCTCAAAAGGACAGGAAAACATTCAGTACTTC
V gene: TRBV3-1/TRBV3-2; CDR3 length: 16; J gene: TRBJ1-2; D gene: .; clone size: few; CDR3 protein: CASSQDLGRATYGYTF; CDR3 DNA: TGTGCCAGCAGCCAAGATTTGGGCAGAGCCACATATGGCTACACCTTC
V gene: TRBV11-2; CDR3 length: 14; J gene: TRBJ2-3; D gene: TRBD1; clone size: .; CDR3 protein: CASSSARGIDTQYF; CDR3 DNA: TGTGCCAGCAGCTCCGCCAGGGGGATAGATACGCAGTATTTT
V gene: TRBV24-1; CDR3 length: 19; J gene: TRBJ2-3; D gene: TRBD2; clone size: .; CDR3 protein: CATRHAPGTSGRAPDTQYF; CDR3 DNA: TGTGCCACCAGACACGCTCCCGGGACTAGCGGGAGGGCGCCAGATACGCAGTATTTT
V gene: TRBV5-1; CDR3 length: 15; J gene: TRBJ2-7; D gene: .; clone size: .; CDR3 protein: CASSLGGVLLYEQYF; CDR3 DNA: TGCGCCAGCAGCTTGGGCGGGGTCCTCCTCTACGAGCAGTACTTC
V gene: TRBV11-3; CDR3 length: 16; J gene: TRBJ1-1; D gene: TRBD1; clone size: .; CDR3 protein: CASSLGGRGVNTEAFF; CDR3 DNA: TGTGCCAGCAGCTTAGGGGGCAGGGGGGTGAACACTGAAGCTTTCTTT
V gene: TRBV10-3; CDR3 length: 17; J gene: TRBJ2-1; D gene: TRBD1; clone size: .; CDR3 protein: CAISESGKGAHNNEQFF; CDR3 DNA: TGTGCCATCAGTGAGTCGGGCAAGGGGGCGCATAACAATGAGCAGTTCTTC
V gene: TRBV7-3; CDR3 length: 16; J gene: TRBJ1-1; D gene: TRBD1; clone size: few; CDR3 protein: CASSLRDRGPLTEAFF; CDR3 DNA: TGTGCCAGCAGCCTCAGGGACAGGGGACCTCTCACTGAAGCTTTCTTT
V gene: TRBV9; CDR3 length: 15; J gene: TRBJ1-1; D gene: TRBD1; clone size: .; CDR3 protein: CASSAMGQSNTEAFF; CDR3 DNA: TGTGCCAGCAGCGCCATGGGACAGTCGAACACTGAAGCTTTCTTT
V gene: TRBV7-2; CDR3 length: 17; J gene: TRBJ2-7; D gene: TRBD1; clone size: .; CDR3 protein: CASSIIGTGEGYYEQYF; CDR3 DNA: TGTGCCAGCAGCATCATAGGGACAGGGGAAGGCTACTACGAGCAGTACTTC
V gene: TRBV11-3; CDR3 length: 16; J gene: TRBJ2-3; D gene: .; clone size: .; CDR3 protein: CASSLGLDASTDTQYF; CDR3 DNA: TGTGCCAGCAGCTTAGGACTAGACGCTAGCACAGATACGCAGTATTTT
V gene: TRBV13; CDR3 length: 19; J gene: TRBJ1-1; D gene: TRBD1; clone size: .; CDR3 protein: CASSLGLRSGQVTEAKAFF; CDR3 DNA: TGTGCCAGCAGCTTAGGACTCCGCTCGGGACAGGTAACCGAAGCGAAGGCTTTCTTT
V gene: TRBV24-1; CDR3 length: 14; J gene: TRBJ1-2; D gene: TRBD1; clone size: few; CDR3 protein: CATSDDRGQGTYTF; CDR3 DNA: TGTGCCACCAGTGATGACAGGGGGCAAGGGACCTACACCTTC
V gene: TRBV5-6; CDR3 length: 15; J gene: TRBJ2-3; D gene: TRBD2; clone size: .; CDR3 protein: CASSFGLAGTDTQYF; CDR3 DNA: TGTGCCAGCAGCTTTGGACTAGCTGGCACAGATACGCAGTATTTT
V gene: TRBV21-1; CDR3 length: 14; J gene: TRBJ1-5; D gene: .; clone size: .; CDR3 protein: CAVRVSGRNQPQHF; CDR3 DNA: TGTGCCGTACGAGTTTCCGGGAGAAATCAGCCCCAGCATTTT
V gene: TRBV5-6; CDR3 length: 14; J gene: TRBJ1-1; D gene: TRBD1; clone size: .; CDR3 protein: CASSKDRRGTEAFF; CDR3 DNA: TGTGCCAGCAGCAAGGACAGGCGGGGCACTGAAGCTTTCTTT
V gene: TRBV28; CDR3 length: 12; J gene: TRBJ1-2; D gene: .; clone size: once; CDR3 protein: CASSFQGHGYTF; CDR3 DNA: TGTGCCAGCAGTTTCCAGGGCCATGGCTACACCTTC
V gene: TRBV1; CDR3 length: 15; J gene: TRBJ1-1; D gene: .; clone size: .; CDR3 protein: CTSSQPQGARTEAFF; CDR3 DNA: TGCACCAGCAGCCAACCTCAGGGGGCGCGAACTGAAGCTTTCTTT
V gene: TRBV10-3; CDR3 length: 17; J gene: TRBJ2-4; D gene: .; clone size: once; CDR3 protein: CAISESLDTSAKNIQYF; CDR3 DNA: TGTGCCATCAGTGAGAGCCTGGACACCTCAGCCAAAAACATTCAGTACTTC
V gene: TRBV2; CDR3 length: 14; J gene: TRBJ1-2; D gene: TRBD1; clone size: .; CDR3 protein: CASSGDRVVTGYTF; CDR3 DNA: TGTGCCAGCAGTGGGGACAGGGTCGTGACTGGCTACACCTTC
V gene: TRBV3-1/TRBV3-2; CDR3 length: 15; J gene: TRBJ1-5; D gene: .; clone size: .; CDR3 protein: CASSAGGGRNQPQHF; CDR3 DNA: TGTGCCAGCAGCGCTGGGGGGGGACGAAATCAGCCCCAGCATTTT
V gene: TRBV30; CDR3 length: 11; J gene: TRBJ2-5; D gene: TRBD2; clone size: few; CDR3 protein: CAWSGRETQYF; CDR3 DNA: TGTGCCTGGAGCGGGAGGGAGACCCAGTACTTC
V gene: TRBV7-2; CDR3 length: 15; J gene: TRBJ2-2; D gene: .; clone size: .; CDR3 protein: CASSILPGSGGELFF; CDR3 DNA: TGTGCCAGCAGCATACTGCCGGGGTCCGGCGGGGAGCTGTTTTTT
V gene: TRBV12-5; CDR3 length: 15; J gene: TRBJ2-3; D gene: .; clone size: .; CDR3 protein: CASGLDRVNADTQYF; CDR3 DNA: TGTGCTAGTGGTTTGGACAGGGTTAACGCAGATACGCAGTATTTT
V gene: TRBV5-1; CDR3 length: 15; J gene: TRBJ2-3; D gene: .; clone size: .; CDR3 protein: CASSFDSSSTDTQYF; CDR3 DNA: TGCGCCAGCAGCTTCGACTCCTCTAGCACAGATACGCAGTATTTT
V gene: TRBV7-8; CDR3 length: 15; J gene: TRBJ1-5; D gene: TRBD1; clone size: .; CDR3 protein: CASSFGTGGRQPQHF; CDR3 DNA: TGTGCCAGCAGCTTCGGGACAGGGGGCAGGCAGCCCCAGCATTTT
V gene: TRBV7-9; CDR3 length: 13; J gene: TRBJ2-1; D gene: .; clone size: .; CDR3 protein: CASSLAGGYEQFF; CDR3 DNA: TGTGCCAGCAGCTTAGCGGGAGGTTATGAGCAGTTCTTC
V gene: TRBV7-2; CDR3 length: 15; J gene: TRBJ2-2; D gene: .; clone size: .; CDR3 protein: CASSYVTGNTGELFF; CDR3 DNA: TGTGCCAGCAGCTATGTGACAGGGAACACCGGGGAGCTGTTTTTT
V gene: TRBV10-3; CDR3 length: 16; J gene: TRBJ2-3; D gene: TRBD2; clone size: .; CDR3 protein: CAISGSSGGVSDTQYF; CDR3 DNA: TGTGCCATCAGTGGGTCCAGCGGGGGGGTTTCAGATACGCAGTATTTT
V gene: TRBV3-1/TRBV3-2; CDR3 length: 17; J gene: TRBJ2-1; D gene: TRBD2; clone size: .; CDR3 protein: CASSQDLGGAGVDEQFF; CDR3 DNA: TGTGCCAGCAGCCAAGATCTTGGGGGAGCGGGAGTCGATGAGCAGTTCTTC
V gene: TRBV3-1/TRBV3-2; CDR3 length: 14; J gene: TRBJ1-1; D gene: .; clone size: .; CDR3 protein: CASRRGGGNTEAFF; CDR3 DNA: TGTGCCAGCCGTCGAGGCGGGGGAAACACTGAAGCTTTCTTT
V gene: TRBV11-3; CDR3 length: 15; J gene: TRBJ2-3; D gene: TRBD2; clone size: .; CDR3 protein: CASSFSGGAGDTQYF; CDR3 DNA: TGTGCCAGCAGCTTTAGCGGGGGGGCGGGAGATACGCAGTATTTT
V gene: TRBV6-2/TRBV6-3; CDR3 length: 16; J gene: TRBJ2-1; D gene: TRBD1; clone size: .; CDR3 protein: CASSYAGGGGYNEQFF; CDR3 DNA: TGTGCCAGCAGTTACGCAGGGGGCGGCGGATACAATGAGCAGTTCTTC
V gene: TRBV18; CDR3 length: 14; J gene: TRBJ2-5; D gene: .; clone size: .; CDR3 protein: CASSSRQNQETQYF; CDR3 DNA: TGTGCCAGCTCATCCCGACAGAACCAAGAGACCCAGTACTTC
V gene: TRBV12-3/TRBV12-4; CDR3 length: 12; J gene: TRBJ1-5; D gene: TRBD1; clone size: .; CDR3 protein: CASHRGNQPQHF; CDR3 DNA: TGTGCCAGCCACAGGGGTAATCAGCCCCAGCATTTT
V gene: TRBV28; CDR3 length: 15; J gene: TRBJ1-5; D gene: .; clone size: .; CDR3 protein: CASTRTGFSNQPQHF; CDR3 DNA: TGTGCCAGCACCCGAACAGGTTTTAGCAATCAGCCCCAGCATTTT
V gene: TRBV7-9; CDR3 length: 16; J gene: TRBJ2-1; D gene: TRBD1; clone size: .; CDR3 protein: CASSLMGTGGTYEQFF; CDR3 DNA: TGTGCCAGCAGCTTAATGGGGACAGGGGGTACCTATGAGCAGTTCTTC
V gene: TRBV14; CDR3 length: 21; J gene: TRBJ2-3; D gene: .; clone size: .; CDR3 protein: CASSQLGLRTDDWSSMDTQYF; CDR3 DNA: TGTGCCAGCAGCCAATTAGGGCTACGGACAGACGACTGGAGTAGTATGGATACGCAGTATTTT
V gene: TRBV11-3; CDR3 length: 13; J gene: TRBJ2-1; D gene: .; clone size: .; CDR3 protein: CASSIGQYNEQFF; CDR3 DNA: TGTGCCAGCAGCATCGGACAGTACAATGAGCAGTTCTTC
V gene: TRBV7-9; CDR3 length: 15; J gene: TRBJ2-5; D gene: TRBD1; clone size: .; CDR3 protein: CASSLLDTGAGTQYF; CDR3 DNA: TGTGCCAGCAGCTTACTGGATACAGGGGCCGGGACCCAGTACTTC
V gene: TRBV5-8; CDR3 length: 16; J gene: TRBJ2-5; D gene: TRBD1; clone size: .; CDR3 protein: CASSGGTGGHKETQYF; CDR3 DNA: TGTGCCAGCAGCGGAGGGACAGGGGGCCACAAAGAGACCCAGTACTTC
V gene: TRBV10-3; CDR3 length: 12; J gene: TRBJ2-7; D gene: .; clone size: .; CDR3 protein: CAIKAQAYEQYF; CDR3 DNA: TGTGCCATCAAAGCACAGGCCTACGAGCAGTACTTC
V gene: TRBV10-3; CDR3 length: 15; J gene: TRBJ1-6; D gene: TRBD1; clone size: .; CDR3 protein: CATSGTGPKNSPLHF; CDR3 DNA: TGTGCCACCTCCGGGACAGGGCCCAAAAATTCACCCCTCCACTTT
V gene: TRBV7-5; CDR3 length: 16; J gene: TRBJ1-5; D gene: .; clone size: .; CDR3 protein: CVRSQDRTNSNQPQHF; CDR3 DNA: TGTGTCAGAAGCCAGGACAGAACCAATAGCAATCAGCCCCAGCATTTT